The 3 T cell receptor beta chains given below trace back to one sample, sequenced in a study of T cell changes during pregnancy in multiple sclerosis. Sequencing was performed with immunoSEQ multiplex PCR; in TCRdb, only in-frame clones are kept and a portion is missing. The sample holds over 45,000 clones, roughly 90% seen once. This specimen was peripheral blood, taken after pregnancy. The receptor set was obtained from a female donor with multiple sclerosis, enrolled in a pregnancy study.

CDR3: CSVELGTVRETQYF. The DNA for the CDR3 is TGCAGCGTTGAGCTCGGGACAGTTCGGGAGACCCAGTACTTC. This sequence joins TRBV29-1 and TRBJ2-5; TRBD1 aligns across 7 bases. Losses at the gene ends were 3 bases for V and 5 bases for J; bases not matched to a gene: 9. Germline CDR1 SQVTM, CDR2 ANQGSEA. This CDR3 is 14 amino acids long.

V gene TRBV5-1 combines with J gene TRBJ2-5, with 7 bases aligning to TRBD2. Germline CDR1 is SGHRS and CDR2 is YFSETQ. The CDR3 length is 14 residues. Trimming took 3 bases from V and 1 from J; bases not matched to a gene: 3. The DNA of the CDR3 is TGCGCCAGCAGCTCTACGGGGGGCCAAGAGACCCAGTACTTC. This encodes CASSSTGGQETQYF. Drawing the rest from reference TRBV5-1 and TRBJ2-5, the complete variable domain is KAGVTQTPRYLIKTRGQQVTLSCSPISGHRSVSWYQQTPGQGLQFLFEYFSETQRNKGNFPGRFSGRQFSNSRSEMNVSTLELGDSALYLCASSSTGGQETQYFGPGTRLLVL.

The count of this clone is one. V usage is TRBV10-1 and J usage is TRBJ2-1, with 9 bases identical to TRBD1. Germline-derived CDR1 and CDR2 are WNHNN and SYGVQD (reference sequence). The CDR3 covers 14 residues. V trimming: 7 bases; J trimming: 4 bases; junction bases outside the gene matches: 5. CDR3 amino acids: CASNPGQGYNEQFF. The CDR3 region has the DNA TGCGCCAGCAACCCGGGACAGGGTTACAATGAGCAGTTCTTC.